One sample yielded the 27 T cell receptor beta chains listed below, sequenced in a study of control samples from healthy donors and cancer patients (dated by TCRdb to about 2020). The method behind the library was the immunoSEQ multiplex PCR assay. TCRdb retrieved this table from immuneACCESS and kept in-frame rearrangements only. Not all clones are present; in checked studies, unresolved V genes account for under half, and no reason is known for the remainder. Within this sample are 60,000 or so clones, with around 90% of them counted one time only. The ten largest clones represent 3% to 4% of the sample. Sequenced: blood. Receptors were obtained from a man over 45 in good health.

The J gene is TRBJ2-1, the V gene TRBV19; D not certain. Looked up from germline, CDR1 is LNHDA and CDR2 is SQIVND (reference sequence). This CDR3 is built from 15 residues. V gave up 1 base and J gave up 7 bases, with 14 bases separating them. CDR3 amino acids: CASSIGRAPFNEQFF. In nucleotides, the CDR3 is TGTGCCAGTAGTATAGGACGGGCTCCGTTTAATGAGCAGTTCTTC.

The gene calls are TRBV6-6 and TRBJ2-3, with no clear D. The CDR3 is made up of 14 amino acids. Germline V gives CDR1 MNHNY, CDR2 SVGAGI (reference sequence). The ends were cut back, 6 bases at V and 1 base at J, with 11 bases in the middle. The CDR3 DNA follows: TGTGCCAGCAGCCCCTCCGACCGCACAGATACGCAGTATTTT. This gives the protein CASSPSDRTDTQYF.

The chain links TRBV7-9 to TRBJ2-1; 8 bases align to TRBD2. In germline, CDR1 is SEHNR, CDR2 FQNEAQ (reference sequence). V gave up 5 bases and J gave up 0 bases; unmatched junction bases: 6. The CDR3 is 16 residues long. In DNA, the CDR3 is TGTGCCAGCAGCCCCCGGGGGGGTTTCTCCTACAATGAGCAGTTCTTC. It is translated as CASSPRGGFSYNEQFF.

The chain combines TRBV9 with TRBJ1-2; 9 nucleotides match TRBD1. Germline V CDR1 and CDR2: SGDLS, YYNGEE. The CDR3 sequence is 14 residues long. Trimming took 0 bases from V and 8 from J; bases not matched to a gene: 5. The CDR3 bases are TGTGCCAGCAGCGTAGGGGACAGGGTAGACGGCTACACCTTC. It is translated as CASSVGDRVDGYTF.

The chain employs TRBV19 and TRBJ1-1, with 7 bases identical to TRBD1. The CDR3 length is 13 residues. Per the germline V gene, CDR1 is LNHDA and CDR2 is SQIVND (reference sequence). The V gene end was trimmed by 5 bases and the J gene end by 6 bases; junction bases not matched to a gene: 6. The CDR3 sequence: CASSQRGLSEAFF. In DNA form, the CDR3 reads TGTGCCAGTAGTCAAAGGGGGCTCTCTGAAGCTTTCTTT.

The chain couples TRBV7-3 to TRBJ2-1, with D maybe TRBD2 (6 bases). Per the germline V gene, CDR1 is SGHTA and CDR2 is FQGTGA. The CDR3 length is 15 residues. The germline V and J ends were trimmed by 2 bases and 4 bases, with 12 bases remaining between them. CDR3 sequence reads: CASSLGLAAYNEQFF. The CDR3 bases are TGTGCCAGCAGCTTAGGGTTAGCGGCATACAATGAGCAGTTCTTC.

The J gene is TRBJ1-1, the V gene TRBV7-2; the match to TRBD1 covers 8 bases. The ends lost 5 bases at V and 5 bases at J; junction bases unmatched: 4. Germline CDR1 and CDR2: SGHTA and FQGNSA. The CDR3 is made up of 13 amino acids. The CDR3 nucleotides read TGTGCCAGCAGCCAGTGGACAGGGACTGAAGCTTTCTTT. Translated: CASSQWTGTEAFF.

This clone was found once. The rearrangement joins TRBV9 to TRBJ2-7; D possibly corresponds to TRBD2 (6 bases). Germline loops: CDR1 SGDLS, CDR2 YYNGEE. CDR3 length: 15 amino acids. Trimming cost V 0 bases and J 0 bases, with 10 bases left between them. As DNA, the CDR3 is TGTGCCAGCAGCGTAGGGGGACTGGGCTCCTACGAGCAGTACTTC. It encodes CASSVGGLGSYEQYF.

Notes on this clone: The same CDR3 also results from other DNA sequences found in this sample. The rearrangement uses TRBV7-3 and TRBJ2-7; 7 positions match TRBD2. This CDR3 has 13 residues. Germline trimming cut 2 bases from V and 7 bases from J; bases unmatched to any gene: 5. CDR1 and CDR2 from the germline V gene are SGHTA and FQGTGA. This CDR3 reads CASSLGGGREQYF. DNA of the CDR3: TGTGCCAGCAGCTTAGGGGGGGGGAGAGAGCAGTACTTC.

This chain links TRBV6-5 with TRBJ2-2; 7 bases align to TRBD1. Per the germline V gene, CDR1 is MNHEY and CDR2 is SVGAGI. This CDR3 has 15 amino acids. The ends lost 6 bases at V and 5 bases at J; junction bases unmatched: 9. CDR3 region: CASRPTIQGTGELFF. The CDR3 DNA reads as TGTGCCAGCAGACCCACTATACAGGGGACCGGGGAGCTGTTTTTT.

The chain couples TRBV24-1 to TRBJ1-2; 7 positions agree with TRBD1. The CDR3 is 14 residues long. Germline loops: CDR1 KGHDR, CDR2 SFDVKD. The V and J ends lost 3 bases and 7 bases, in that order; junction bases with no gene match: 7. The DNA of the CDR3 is TGTGCCACCAGTGATCCGGACAGGATCGGTGGCTACACCTTC. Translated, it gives CATSDPDRIGGYTF.

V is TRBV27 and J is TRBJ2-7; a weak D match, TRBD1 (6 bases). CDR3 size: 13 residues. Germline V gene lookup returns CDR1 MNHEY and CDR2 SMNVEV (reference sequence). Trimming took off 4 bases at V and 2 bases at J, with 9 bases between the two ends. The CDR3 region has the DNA TGTGCCAGCAGTTCCCGGGACACCTACGAGCAGTACTTC. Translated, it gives CASSSRDTYEQYF.

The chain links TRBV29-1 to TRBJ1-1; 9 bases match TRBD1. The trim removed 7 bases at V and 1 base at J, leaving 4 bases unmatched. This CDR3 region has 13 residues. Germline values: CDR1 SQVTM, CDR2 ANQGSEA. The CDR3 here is CSAEGQGNTEAFF. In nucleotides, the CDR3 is TGCAGCGCCGAGGGACAGGGGAACACTGAAGCTTTCTTT.

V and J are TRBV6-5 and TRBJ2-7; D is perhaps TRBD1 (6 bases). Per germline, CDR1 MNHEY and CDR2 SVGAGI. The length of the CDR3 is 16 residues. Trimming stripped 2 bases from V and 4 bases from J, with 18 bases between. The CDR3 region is CASSYGTKTLGYEQYF. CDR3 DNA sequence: TGTGCCAGCAGTTACGGGACAAAAACTTTGGGTTACGAGCAGTACTTC.

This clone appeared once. CDR3 in amino acids: CATSKIQGSGNTIYF. The DNA for the CDR3 is TGTGCCACCTCGAAGATACAGGGCTCTGGAAACACCATATATTTT. J is TRBJ1-3 and V is TRBV28; TRBD1 is a possible D gene (6 bases). V lost 10 bases, J lost 0 bases, and 16 bases lay in between. CDR3 length: 15 residues. CDR1 is MDHEN and CDR2 is SYDVKM in the germline V gene.

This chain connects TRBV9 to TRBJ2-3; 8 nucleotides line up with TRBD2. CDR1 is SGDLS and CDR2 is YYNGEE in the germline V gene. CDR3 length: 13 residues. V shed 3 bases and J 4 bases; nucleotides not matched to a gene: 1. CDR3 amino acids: CASSGGLADTQYF. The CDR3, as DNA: TGTGCCAGCAGCGGGGGACTAGCAGATACGCAGTATTTT. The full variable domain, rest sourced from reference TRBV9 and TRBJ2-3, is DSGVTQTPKHLITATGQRVTLRCSPRSGDLSVYWYQQSLDQGLQFLIQYYNGEERAKGNILERFSAQQFPDLHSELNLSSLELGDSALYFCASSGGLADTQYFGPGTRLTVL.

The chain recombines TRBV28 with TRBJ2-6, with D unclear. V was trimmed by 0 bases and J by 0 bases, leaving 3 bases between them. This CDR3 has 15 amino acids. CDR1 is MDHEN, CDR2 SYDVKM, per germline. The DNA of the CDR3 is TGTGCCAGCAGTTTATGGGCCTCTGGGGCCAACGTCCTGACTTTC. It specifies CASSLWASGANVLTF.

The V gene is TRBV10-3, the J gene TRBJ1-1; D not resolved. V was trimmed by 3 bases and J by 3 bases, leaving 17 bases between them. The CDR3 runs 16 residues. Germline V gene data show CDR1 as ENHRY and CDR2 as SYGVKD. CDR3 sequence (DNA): TGTGCCATCAGTGACCCCTTTACAGAGCAGGACACTGAAGCTTTCTTT. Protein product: CAISDPFTEQDTEAFF.

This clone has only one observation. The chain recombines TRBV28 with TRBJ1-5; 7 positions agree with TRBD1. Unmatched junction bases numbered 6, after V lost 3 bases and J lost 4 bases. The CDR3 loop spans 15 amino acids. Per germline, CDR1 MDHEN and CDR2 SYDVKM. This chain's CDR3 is CASSLVRGNNQPQHF. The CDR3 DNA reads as TGTGCCAGCAGTTTGGTCAGGGGGAATAATCAGCCCCAGCATTTT.

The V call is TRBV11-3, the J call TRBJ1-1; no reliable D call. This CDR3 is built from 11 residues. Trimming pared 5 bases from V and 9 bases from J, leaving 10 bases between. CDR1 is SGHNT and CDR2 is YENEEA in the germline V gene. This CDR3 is CASSLSHKAFF. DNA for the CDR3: TGTGCCAGCAGCCTCTCCCACAAAGCTTTCTTT.

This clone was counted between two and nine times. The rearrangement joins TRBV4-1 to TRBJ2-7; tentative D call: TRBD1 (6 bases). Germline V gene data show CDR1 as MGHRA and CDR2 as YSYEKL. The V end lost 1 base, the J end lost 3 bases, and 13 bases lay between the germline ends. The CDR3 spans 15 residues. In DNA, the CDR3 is TGCGCCAGCAGCCAAGGGTTGACAGGAAACTACGAGCAGTACTTC. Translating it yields CASSQGLTGNYEQYF.

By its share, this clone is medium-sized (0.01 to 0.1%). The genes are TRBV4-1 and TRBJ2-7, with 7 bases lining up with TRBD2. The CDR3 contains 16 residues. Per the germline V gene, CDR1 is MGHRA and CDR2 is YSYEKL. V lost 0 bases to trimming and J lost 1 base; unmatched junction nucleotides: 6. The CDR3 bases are TGCGCCAGCAGCCAAGAAGGCGGGACTACTTCCTACGAGCAGTACTTC. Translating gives CASSQEGGTTSYEQYF.

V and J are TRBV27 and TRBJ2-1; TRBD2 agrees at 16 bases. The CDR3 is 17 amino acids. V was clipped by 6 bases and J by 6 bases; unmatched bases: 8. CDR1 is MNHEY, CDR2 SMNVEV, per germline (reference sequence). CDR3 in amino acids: CASRGTSGRAGANEQFF. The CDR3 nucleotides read TGTGCCAGCAGGGGGACTAGCGGGAGGGCCGGGGCCAATGAGCAGTTCTTC.

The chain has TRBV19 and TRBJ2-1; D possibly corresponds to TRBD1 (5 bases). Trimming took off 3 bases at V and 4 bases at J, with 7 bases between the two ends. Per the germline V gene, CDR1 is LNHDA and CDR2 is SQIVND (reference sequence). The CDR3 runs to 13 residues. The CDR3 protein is CASSIRTYNEQFF. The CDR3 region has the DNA TGTGCCAGTAGTATTAGGACATACAATGAGCAGTTCTTC.

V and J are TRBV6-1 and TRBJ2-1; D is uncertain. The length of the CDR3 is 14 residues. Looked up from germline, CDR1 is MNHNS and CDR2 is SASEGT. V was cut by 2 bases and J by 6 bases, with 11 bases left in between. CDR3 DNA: TGTGCCAGCAGTGAACCCCTCGTGAGCAATGAGCAGTTCTTC. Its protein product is CASSEPLVSNEQFF.

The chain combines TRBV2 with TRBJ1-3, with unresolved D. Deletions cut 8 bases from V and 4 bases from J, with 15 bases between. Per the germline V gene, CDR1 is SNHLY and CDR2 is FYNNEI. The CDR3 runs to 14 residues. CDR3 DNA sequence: TGTGCCAGCCTAGAAGTGGGTCTAGGAAACACCATATATTTT. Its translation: CASLEVGLGNTIYF.

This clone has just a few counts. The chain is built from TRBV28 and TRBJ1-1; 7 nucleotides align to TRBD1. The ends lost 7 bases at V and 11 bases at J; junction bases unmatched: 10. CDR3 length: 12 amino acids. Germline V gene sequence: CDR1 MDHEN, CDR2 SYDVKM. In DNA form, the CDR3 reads TGTGCCAGCACGGACAGGTTAAGGGTGGCTTTCTTT. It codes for CASTDRLRVAFF.